The 4 T cell receptor beta chains below all came from one sample that was sequenced in a study of cytomegalovirus exposure and HLA in healthy donors. It was with 60 Vbeta and 13 Jbeta primers that the PCR ran. The assay was immunoSEQ multiplex PCR, and TCRdb's table has in-frame clones only and misses some. The sample has 100,000 to 150,000 clones, more than 60% seen once. Source material: PBMCs. Receptors originate from a woman aged 45-59 years in good health and CMV-seropositive.

The chain employs TRBV7-2 and TRBJ1-2; TRBD1 is a possible D gene (5 bases). Trimming took off 5 bases at V and 6 bases at J, with 16 bases between the two ends. The CDR3 has 14 amino acids. Germline V CDR1 and CDR2: SGHTA, FQGNSA. CDR3: CASSGVGRANGYTF. The CDR3 DNA follows: TGTGCCAGCAGCGGCGTGGGCAGGGCTAATGGCTACACCTTC.

V and J are TRBV7-2 and TRBJ2-3; D uncertain. With 5 bases removed from V and 0 bases from J, the gap between germline ends came to 3 bases. CDR1 SGHTA and CDR2 FQGNSA come from the germline V gene. The CDR3 covers 12 residues. The CDR3 region has the DNA TGTGCCAGCAGCCGGAGCACAGATACGCAGTATTTT. Translated, it gives CASSRSTDTQYF.

The J gene is TRBJ2-6, the V gene TRBV30; D uncertain. Germline loops: CDR1 GTSNPN, CDR2 SVGIG (reference sequence). Trimming removed 8 bases from V and 1 base from J, with 6 bases in between. CDR3 length: 12 residues. CDR3 residues: CARNSGANVLTF. The CDR3 coding sequence is TGTGCCCGTAATTCTGGGGCCAACGTCCTGACTTTC.

The rearrangement links TRBV4-1 to TRBJ1-3, with D unresolved. Trimming stripped 1 base from V and 0 bases from J, with 10 bases between. This CDR3 is built from 16 residues. Germline CDR1 is MGHRA and CDR2 is YSYEKL. CDR3 DNA: TGCGCCAGCAGCCAAGTCCGACTGGACTCTGGAAACACCATATATTTT. It yields the protein CASSQVRLDSGNTIYF.